The present entry profiles one T cell receptor beta chain with its context. This clonotype was counted at least ten times. The specificity of this receptor is unknown. No much larger clone exists at a distance of one base, and base qualities are not known. The method behind the library was PCR. Instrument used: Illumina HiSeq 2500. To normalize quantification of the TCRbeta repertoire, the TCR libraries were built with molecular barcoding that relied on unique molecular identifiers. TCRdb ran its own pipeline on the public reads, namely fastp trimming at Q25 and MiXCR clone calling, and kept in-frame beta chains. Rows merge per CDR3 protein into single entries with the most common DNA and genes. This sample lists fewer than 350,000 distinct CDR3 sequences; approximately 10% were detected once. Roughly a quarter of the sample goes to the ten largest clones. This record comes from a study of T-cell reconstitution after alpha-beta-depleted transplantation in children (TCRdb year 2016). Broadly, across the study: Using TCR repertoire profiling, the study quantitatively followed how T-cell immune reconstitution unfolded in children after TCRalphabeta/CD19-depleted allogeneic hematopoietic cell transplantation. Study-level results and caveats: Over the following months the frequencies of hyperexpanded clones went down, and after one year T-cell counts and TCRbeta diversity were mostly credited to newly produced T cells. The apparently early recovery of alphabetaT-cell counts about two months after transplant reportedly depended on only several hundred rapidly expanded clones that came from non-depleted graft cells. The high TCRbeta diversity at day 60 in some patients was ascribed to recipient T cells and intrathymic progenitors that had survived conditioning.

CDR1 MNHEY and CDR2 SVGEGT were looked up in the germline V gene. The CDR3 holds 15 amino acids from the cysteine to the phenylalanine. Of all the DNA, just the CDR3 is kept, 45 bases in frame from base 1. Germline trimming: 6 bases from V, 4 bases from J; junction bases outside gene matches: 7. The treatment or condition label for this specimen denotes: allogeneic hematopoietic cell transplantation with graft depleted of TCRalphabeta T cells and CD19 B cells. TCRalphabeta/CD19-depleted allogeneic hematopoietic cell grafts were given to the transplant recipients, all of whom were children. The sequence derives from a male patient aged 2 to 9 who had a stem cell transplant for chronic granulomatous disease, so the T cells may come from the graft donor. The rearrangement joined TRBV6-2 or TRBV6-3 to TRBJ2-1; TRBD1 aligns with 9 central bases. The starting material was peripheral blood, obtained 180 days after TCRalphabeta/CD19-depleted stem cell transplant. In nucleotides, the sequence is TGTGCCAGCAGCGGCCTAGGACAGGGGTACAATGAGCAGTTCTTC. It translates to CASSGLGQGYNEQFF.